A single sample is the source of the 17 T cell receptor beta chains below, sequenced in a study of blood T cell repertoires in COVID-19 (dated by TCRdb to 2018 to 2021). The library was obtained by the immunoSEQ multiplex PCR assay. This immuneACCESS table, as held by TCRdb, lists in-frame sequences with V and J called but not all clones. Of the missing ones, under half trace to an unresolved V gene in checked studies; the others have no known cause. In this sample the table shows hundreds of thousands of clones, approximately 80% of which occur a single time. The ten largest clonotypes hold about 5% of the sample. Sequencing input: PBMCs or T cells enriched from blood (not recorded which). The receptors stem from a man aged 35-49 years who had been exposed to COVID-19.

This chain uses TRBV10-1 with TRBJ1-3, with TRBD1 as a possible D gene (6 bases). The germline V gene encodes CDR1 WNHNN and CDR2 SYGVQD (reference sequence). V gave up 3 bases and J gave up 4 bases, with 16 bases separating them. The CDR3 runs to 16 residues. The CDR3 DNA reads as TGCGCCAGCAGTGACCTACCAACAGGGACAGGAAACACCATATATTTT. This encodes CASSDLPTGTGNTIYF.

The chain uses TRBV19 and TRBJ1-1; D gene unclear. Trimming stripped 8 bases from V and 2 bases from J, with 12 bases between. Looked up from germline, CDR1 is LNHDA and CDR2 is SQIVND (reference sequence). This CDR3 has 13 residues. The CDR3 here is CASSEGSNTEAFF. The CDR3 nucleotides are TGTGCCAGTTCCGAGGGCTCTAACACTGAAGCTTTCTTT.

The rearrangement links TRBV6-5 to TRBJ1-3; D ambiguous. Germline CDR1 reads MNHEY; CDR2 reads SVGAGI. V was clipped by 5 bases and J by 3 bases, with 5 bases between them. This CDR3 is 12 amino acids long. The CDR3: CASSHSGNTIYF. The CDR3 DNA is TGTGCCAGCAGTCACAGTGGAAACACCATATATTTT.

The chain combines TRBV19 with TRBJ2-2, with D perhaps matching TRBD2 (7 bases). This CDR3 region has 17 residues. V dropped 3 bases and J dropped 4 bases, with 18 bases sitting between them. CDR1 LNHDA and CDR2 SQIVND come from the germline V gene (reference sequence). CDR3 residues: CASSIRGAGVGTGELFF. The DNA of the CDR3 is TGTGCCAGTAGTATTCGGGGGGCGGGAGTAGGCACCGGGGAGCTGTTTTTT. Based on the CDR3 plus reference TRBV19 and TRBJ2-2, the full variable domain is DGGITQSPKYLFRKEGQNVTLSCEQNLNHDAMYWYRQDPGQGLRLIYYSQIVNDFQKGDIAEGYSVSREKKESFPLTVTSAQKNPTAFYLCASSIRGAGVGTGELFFGEGSRLTVL.

The chain links TRBV6-6 to TRBJ1-1, with 8 bases fitting TRBD1. Germline V gene sequence: CDR1 MNHNY, CDR2 SVGAGI (reference sequence). With 6 bases clipped from V and 0 bases from J, the junction kept 6 bases outside the gene matches. The CDR3 covers 15 residues. In DNA form, the CDR3 reads TGTGCCAGCAGCGAACCGGGACAGGTGAACACTGAAGCTTTCTTT. Translating gives CASSEPGQVNTEAFF.

The gene calls are TRBV29-1 and TRBJ2-1; TRBD2 agrees at 13 bases. V was clipped by 7 bases and J by 10 bases; unmatched bases: 7. The CDR3 totals 13 residues. The germline V gene has CDR1 SQVTM and CDR2 ANQGSEA. CDR3 loop: CSAGLAGVGEQFF. CDR3 nucleotide sequence: TGCAGCGCAGGACTAGCGGGAGTAGGAGAGCAGTTCTTC.

V gene TRBV4-1 combines with J gene TRBJ2-7, with TRBD1 matching over 7 bases. Trimming took 2 bases from V and 2 from J; bases not matched to a gene: 6. The CDR3 has 15 amino acids. Germline CDR1 and CDR2: MGHRA and YSYEKL. The CDR3: CASSQTGTETYEQYF. DNA for the CDR3: TGCGCCAGCAGCCAAACCGGGACAGAGACCTACGAGCAGTACTTC.

Here the CDR3 reads CASSEGLAGVTDTQYF. Written as DNA, the CDR3 is TGCGCCAGCAGCGAAGGACTAGCGGGGGTCACAGATACGCAGTATTTT. The chain employs TRBV5-1 and TRBJ2-3; 13 bases line up with TRBD2. The CDR3 is 16 amino acids. Germline trimming cut 4 bases from V and 2 bases from J; bases unmatched to any gene: 4. CDR1 and CDR2 from the germline V gene are SGHRS and YFSETQ.

CDR3 region: CASRKTAGTSGNYEQYF. The CDR3, as DNA: TGTGCCAGTAGGAAAACCGCCGGGACTAGCGGGAACTACGAGCAGTACTTC. The rearrangement uses TRBV19 and TRBJ2-7, with TRBD2 matching 13 bases. After removal of 6 bases from V and 3 bases from J, the junction contained 11 bases not matched to a gene. Germline values: CDR1 LNHDA, CDR2 SQIVND (reference sequence). CDR3 length: 17 amino acids.

J is TRBJ1-2 and V is TRBV12-3 or TRBV12-4; 7 bases align to TRBD1. CDR3 length: 12 residues. The V and J ends lost 6 bases and 8 bases, in that order; junction bases with no gene match: 6. The CDR3 region is CASSRQGGGYTF. Written as DNA, the CDR3 is TGTGCCAGCAGCAGACAGGGAGGAGGCTACACCTTC.

V gene TRBV3-1 (or the pseudogene TRBV3-2) combines with J gene TRBJ2-5, with a weak D call TRBD1 (6 bases). The CDR3 consists of 13 residues. Deletions cut 4 bases from V and 4 bases from J, with 10 bases between. Germline CDR1 reads LGHDT; CDR2 reads YNNKEL (reference sequence). For the CDR3, the DNA is TGTGCCAGCAGCCTCAGGGGTCGAGAGACCCAGTACTTC. Translation: CASSLRGRETQYF.

The chain couples TRBV13 to TRBJ1-2; D gene uncertain. This CDR3 has 15 residues. Germline V gene sequence: CDR1 PRHDT, CDR2 FYEKMQ (reference sequence). V was shortened by 5 bases and J by 5 bases, with 18 bases between the two germline ends. The CDR3 bases are TGTGCCAGCAGCCAACCCCGTTCAGACTGGTATGGCTACACCTTC. Amino acid sequence: CASSQPRSDWYGYTF.

The chain has TRBV6-2 or TRBV6-3 and TRBJ2-2, with TRBD2 identical over 14 bases. CDR1 and CDR2 (germline): MNHEY, SVGEGT. With 6 bases clipped from V and 4 bases from J, the junction kept 13 bases outside the gene matches. The CDR3 length is 19 residues. The CDR3 loop reads CASSPPGLAGAPGTGELFF. The CDR3 bases are TGTGCCAGCAGCCCCCCGGGACTAGCGGGAGCACCGGGCACCGGGGAGCTGTTTTTT.

The V call is TRBV24-1, the J call TRBJ2-7; D is ambiguous. Germline V gene sequence: CDR1 KGHDR, CDR2 SFDVKD. V shed 3 bases and J shed 6 bases, with 8 bases lying between them. The CDR3 has 12 amino acids. The CDR3 protein is CATSDPLGEQYF. The DNA for the CDR3 is TGTGCCACCAGTGATCCCCTAGGCGAGCAGTACTTC.

The chain has TRBV4-1 and TRBJ2-3; TRBD2 agrees at 10 bases. Germline V gene lookup returns CDR1 MGHRA and CDR2 YSYEKL. CDR3 length: 15 amino acids. V lost 2 bases, J lost 5 bases, and 4 bases stayed unmatched. In nucleotides, the CDR3 is TGCGCCAGCAGCCAACTAGCGGGAGTAGGAGATACGCAGTATTTT. Translating gives CASSQLAGVGDTQYF.

The J gene is TRBJ2-3, the V gene TRBV24-1, with 9 bases aligning to TRBD2. The CDR3 is 16 residues long. Germline trimming cut 4 bases from V and 4 bases from J; bases unmatched to any gene: 8. Germline CDR1 and CDR2: KGHDR and SFDVKD. As DNA, the CDR3 is TGTGCCACCAGTGACATACTAGCGGGCGGCGCAGATACGCAGTATTTT. It codes for CATSDILAGGADTQYF.

V is TRBV19 and J is TRBJ2-7, with a tentative D call TRBD2 (5 bases). The length of the CDR3 is 12 residues. Trimming removed 8 bases at V and 1 base at J, with 9 bases between. Germline V gene data show CDR1 as LNHDA and CDR2 as SQIVND (reference sequence). CDR3 nucleotide sequence: TGTGCCAGTTCGGAGGAATCCTACGAGCAGTACTTC. It is translated as CASSEESYEQYF.